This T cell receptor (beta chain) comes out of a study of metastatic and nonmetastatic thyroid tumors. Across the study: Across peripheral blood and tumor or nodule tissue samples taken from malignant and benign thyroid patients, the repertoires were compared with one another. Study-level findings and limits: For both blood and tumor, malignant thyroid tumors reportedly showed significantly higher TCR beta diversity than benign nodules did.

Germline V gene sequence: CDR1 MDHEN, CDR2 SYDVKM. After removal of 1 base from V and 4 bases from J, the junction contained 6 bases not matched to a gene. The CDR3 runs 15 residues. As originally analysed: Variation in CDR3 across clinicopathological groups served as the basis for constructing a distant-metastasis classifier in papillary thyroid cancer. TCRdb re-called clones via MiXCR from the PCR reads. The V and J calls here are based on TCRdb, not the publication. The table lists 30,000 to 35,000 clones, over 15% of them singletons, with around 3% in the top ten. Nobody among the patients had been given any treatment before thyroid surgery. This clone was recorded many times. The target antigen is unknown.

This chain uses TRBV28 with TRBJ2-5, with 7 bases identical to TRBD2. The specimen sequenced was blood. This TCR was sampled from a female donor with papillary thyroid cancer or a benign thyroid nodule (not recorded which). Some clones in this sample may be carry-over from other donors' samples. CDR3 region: CASSLYGGSSETQYF. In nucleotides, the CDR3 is TGTGCCAGCAGTTTATACGGGGGGAGCTCAGAGACCCAGTACTTC.